The present T cell receptor beta chain was sequenced within a study of CD8 T cells in ankylosing spondylitis. Overall study results and limits: Previously reported in reactive arthritis synovial fluid and blood were some of the motif variants. According to the report, clones linked to the disease were significantly enriched in matched synovial fluid samples taken from ankylosing spondylitis patients.

TCRdb used MiXCR to reprocess the 5' RACE reads, holding one entry per CDR3 protein. The sample lists about 160,000 distinct CDR3 sequences; around 18% were seen once. V lost 1 base, J lost 0 bases, and 14 bases lay in between. The CDR3 covers 17 residues. About this clonotype itself: The target antigen is unknown.

The sample comprised blood, either unsorted or a sorted T cell fraction (not recorded which). The rearrangement joins TRBV12-3 or TRBV12-4 to TRBJ2-3; TRBD2 might be the D (6 bases). This TCR came from a male donor with ankylosing spondylitis or in good health (not recorded which). The CDR3 protein is CASSLVLAVTSTDTQYF. In nucleotides, the CDR3 is TGTGCCAGCAGTTTAGTACTAGCAGTGACTAGCACAGATACGCAGTATTTT.